Below, 17 T cell receptor beta chains from the same sample are listed, as sequenced in a study of blood T cells in healthy people across ages (dated by TCRdb to the mid-2010s). Library preparation was by 5' RACE. Reads for this sample came from an Illumina HiSeq 2500. A second PCR of roughly 7 to 11 cycles was performed with a sample-barcoded 5' primer and a J-beta primer mix. Through fastp at Q25 and MiXCR, TCRdb rebuilt clones from the public reads, retaining in-frame beta chains. CDR3 protein sequences are deduplicated, and each keeps its most common genes and DNA. The sample table records 780,000 or so distinct CDR3 sequences; approximately 60% of these occur just once. Of the sample, around 25% falls within the top ten clones. The sequencing sample was made of blood. These receptors were taken from a man in his forties in good health.

The V and J genes are TRBV2 and TRBJ2-1; 8 bases align to TRBD1. The germline V gene has CDR1 SNHLY and CDR2 FYNNEI. V lost 8 bases to trimming and J lost 7 bases; unmatched junction nucleotides: 7. There are 13 residues in the CDR3. The CDR3 nucleotides read TGTGCCAGCCTCGGACAGGGAAGTAATGAGCAGTTCTTC. It is translated as CASLGQGSNEQFF.

The chain is built from TRBV3-1 and TRBJ2-1, with a tentative D call TRBD1 (6 bases). Germline CDR1 reads LGHDT; CDR2 reads YNNKEL (reference sequence). The CDR3 is 15 amino acids. Trimming cost V 1 base and J 4 bases, with 11 bases left between them. CDR3 sequence reads: CASSQGGHMYNEQFF. CDR3 DNA sequence: TGTGCCAGCAGCCAAGGGGGACATATGTACAATGAGCAGTTCTTC.

The rearrangement uses TRBV29-1 and TRBJ2-4, with 7 bases aligning to TRBD1. The DNA matches TRBJ2-5 better at its end, which makes the J call doubtful. Germline V gene lookup returns CDR1 SQVTM and CDR2 ANQGSEA. This CDR3 contains 14 residues. The CDR3 sequence is CSVVPAGGQETQYF. DNA for the CDR3: TGCAGCGTTGTTCCGGCAGGGGGCCAAGAGACCCAGTACTTC.

As to this clonotype: A junction boundary mismatches the germline segment, possibly from a read error. This rearrangement joins TRBV7-2 to TRBJ2-1, with TRBD2 identical over 8 bases. Looked up from germline, CDR1 is SGHTA and CDR2 is FQGNSA. The CDR3 runs 16 residues. In DNA, the CDR3 is TGTGCCAGCATCTTATTGGCGCGGGGGGCAGACAATGAGCAGTTCTTC. It yields the protein CASILLARGADNEQFF. Filled out from reference TRBV7-2 and TRBJ2-1, the complete variable domain reads GAGVSQSPSNKVTEKGKDVELRCDPISGHTALYWYRQSLGQGLEFLIYFQGNSAPDKSGLPSDRFSAERTGGSVSTLTIQRTQQEDSAVYLCASILLARGADNEQFFGPGTRLTVL.

This clonotype has just one count. V is TRBV5-1 and J is TRBJ2-3; tentatively, D is TRBD1 (6 bases). The germline V gene encodes CDR1 SGHRS and CDR2 YFSETQ. Deletions cut 0 bases from V and 1 base from J, with 15 bases between. The CDR3 totals 17 residues. CDR3 DNA sequence: TGCGCCAGCAGCTTGGAGGTGGGGGCGACTGGCACAGATACGCAGTATTTT. Residues: CASSLEVGATGTDTQYF.

V and J are TRBV3-1 and TRBJ2-3; 9 bases match TRBD2. The trim removed 4 bases at V and 4 bases at J, leaving 15 bases unmatched. This CDR3 is 18 amino acids long. Germline values: CDR1 LGHDT, CDR2 YNNKEL (reference sequence). CDR3: CASSLETSLAGLADTQYF. CDR3 DNA: TGTGCCAGCAGCCTGGAGACGAGCCTAGCGGGGTTGGCAGATACGCAGTATTTT.

This clonotype was seen a handful of times. The V gene is TRBV10-3, the J gene TRBJ2-7, with D tentatively TRBD1 (5 bases). V was pared by 6 bases and J by 1 base, with 13 bases between. CDR1 and CDR2 from the germline V gene are ENHRY and SYGVKD. The CDR3 length is 14 residues. Written as DNA, the CDR3 is TGTGCCATCAGATTCGACAGTTTTTCCTACGAGCAGTACTTC. It codes for CAIRFDSFSYEQYF.

In this sample, this clonotype turned up a few times. The V call is TRBV29-1, the J call TRBJ2-5; tentatively, D is TRBD2 (5 bases). Trimming stripped 8 bases from V and 1 base from J, with 17 bases between. The CDR3 sequence is 14 residues long. Germline CDR1 is SQVTM and CDR2 is ANQGSEA. The CDR3 loop reads CSPIIGGSQETQYF. The CDR3 DNA reads TGCAGCCCCATAATCGGAGGTAGCCAAGAGACCCAGTACTTC.

The rearrangement uses TRBV4-2 and TRBJ2-3; the D is unclear. Trimming left V 0 bases short and J 0 bases short, with 10 bases between. Germline-derived CDR1 and CDR2 are LGHNA and YNFKEQ. The CDR3 runs to 16 residues. In nucleotides, the CDR3 is TGTGCCAGCAGCCAAGAAGGAACAGCTAGCACAGATACGCAGTATTTT. This codes for CASSQEGTASTDTQYF.

The chain combines TRBV20-1 with TRBJ1-2; D uncertain. The length of the CDR3 is 15 residues. Germline V gene sequence: CDR1 DFQATT, CDR2 SNEGSKA (reference sequence). V dropped 6 bases and J dropped 4 bases, with 21 bases sitting between them. This chain's CDR3 is CSAPDGRNSAYGYTF. The CDR3 nucleotides read TGCAGTGCCCCTGACGGGAGGAATTCCGCCTATGGCTACACCTTC.

The chain is built from TRBV3-1 and TRBJ2-1; 14 nucleotides agree with TRBD2. Losses at the gene ends were 3 bases for V and 15 bases for J; bases not matched to a gene: 7. Germline assignment: CDR1 LGHDT and CDR2 YNNKEL (reference sequence). The CDR3 has 14 residues. In DNA, the CDR3 is TGTGCCAGCAGCCAGGGACTAGCGGGGGACTCTAGGTTCTTC. It specifies CASSQGLAGDSRFF.

This clonotype appeared a few times. The chain is built from TRBV5-1 and TRBJ2-1; 13 nucleotides match TRBD2. This CDR3 spans 15 amino acids. J was trimmed by 8 bases and V by 4 bases; bases with no gene match: 6. Germline V lookup: CDR1 SGHRS, CDR2 YFSETQ. The CDR3 sequence: CASSLLAGGPHEQFF. In nucleotides, the CDR3 is TGCGCCAGCAGCCTACTAGCGGGGGGGCCCCATGAGCAGTTCTTC.

Ten or more counts support this clonotype. The chain uses TRBV25-1 and TRBJ2-5; 7 nucleotides align to TRBD1. Losses at the gene ends were 2 bases for V and 2 bases for J; bases not matched to a gene: 11. Germline V gene data show CDR1 as MGHDK and CDR2 as SYGVNS. This CDR3 region has 17 residues. The CDR3 here is CASSEPRPGTAQETQYF. The CDR3 nucleotides are TGTGCCAGCAGTGAACCGCGCCCCGGGACAGCGCAAGAGACCCAGTACTTC.

This clonotype was seen only a few times. The chain links TRBV5-1 to TRBJ2-7, with 8 bases fitting TRBD2. The trim removed 4 bases at V and 5 bases at J, leaving 11 bases unmatched. Germline values: CDR1 SGHRS, CDR2 YFSETQ. The CDR3 runs 15 residues. The CDR3 loop reads CASSPPLAGGHEQYF. CDR3 DNA: TGCGCCAGCAGCCCCCCTTTGGCGGGAGGCCACGAGCAGTACTTC.

The chain carries TRBV10-3 and TRBJ2-3, with D perhaps matching TRBD2 (6 bases). CDR3 length equals 17 residues. Germline V lookup: CDR1 ENHRY, CDR2 SYGVKD. Trimming took 5 bases from V and 7 from J, leaving 25 bases between them. The CDR3: CAISLPETGGNPNTQYF. The CDR3, as DNA: TGTGCCATCAGTCTCCCCGAGACCGGGGGAAATCCGAATACGCAGTATTTT.

The V and J genes are TRBV20-1 and TRBJ2-1; 10 nucleotides match TRBD2. V dropped 6 bases and J dropped 5; count of bases not matched to a gene: 13. The CDR3 length is 16 residues. In germline, CDR1 is DFQATT, CDR2 SNEGSKA (reference sequence). The CDR3 is CSAPRRGLATDNEQFF. The CDR3, as DNA: TGCAGTGCCCCGCGAAGGGGACTAGCGACCGACAATGAGCAGTTCTTC.

This chain connects TRBV7-9 to TRBJ1-1; a weak D match, TRBD1 (6 bases). The ends were cut back, 5 bases at V and 1 base at J, with 14 bases in the middle. CDR1 SEHNR and CDR2 FQNEAQ come from the germline V gene (reference sequence). The CDR3 spans 15 residues. Written as DNA, the CDR3 is TGTGCCAGCAGCCCGACAGGACAACCGAACACTGAAGCTTTCTTT. Translation: CASSPTGQPNTEAFF. The variable domain in full, with the rest retrieved from reference TRBV7-9 and TRBJ1-1, is DTGVSQNPRHKITKRGQNVTFRCDPISEHNRLYWYRQTLGQGPEFLTYFQNEAQLEKSRLLSDRFSAERPKGSFSTLEIQRTEQGDSAMYLCASSPTGQPNTEAFFGQGTRLTVV.